The 29 T cell receptor beta chains below were found in one sample sequenced in a study of T cell responses to AZD1222 COVID-19 vaccine. TCRdb keeps only in-frame clones here, not all; method: immunoSEQ multiplex PCR. The sample holds fewer than 120,000 clones, 88% seen once. The sequenced sample was peripheral blood, obtained on day 0 of AZD1222 vaccination. The receptors here all came from an adult in good health.

The chain has TRBV10-1 and TRBJ2-7; TRBD2 matches at 9 bases. Germline CDR1 WNHNN, CDR2 SYGVQD (reference sequence). This CDR3 spans 14 amino acids. J lost 2 bases, V lost 3 bases, and 2 bases had no gene match. The CDR3 bases are TGCGCCAGCAGTGATAGCGGGAGCCCCTACGAGCAGTACTTC. This gives the protein CASSDSGSPYEQYF.

The rearrangement uses TRBV19 and TRBJ1-5; D is unclear. V lost 1 base and J lost 6, with 4 bases in between. The CDR3 is 12 amino acids. Looked up from germline, CDR1 is LNHDA and CDR2 is SQIVND (reference sequence). The CDR3 region is CASSIGSQPQHF. The CDR3 DNA sequence: TGTGCCAGTAGTATAGGCTCTCAGCCCCAGCATTTT.

The J gene is TRBJ2-7, the V gene TRBV11-2; 10 positions match TRBD2. With V trimmed by 5 bases and J by 4 bases, 8 bases remained unmatched. Germline CDR1 SGHAT, CDR2 FQNNGV. The CDR3 has 15 amino acids. In DNA, the CDR3 is TGTGCCAGCAGCCCTCTAGCGGGAGTGGCTTACGAGCAGTACTTC. Translated, it gives CASSPLAGVAYEQYF.

The chain employs TRBV28 and TRBJ2-5, with 7 bases aligning to TRBD1. The germline CDR1 and CDR2 sequences are MDHEN and SYDVKM. J gave up 5 bases and V 7 bases, and 7 bases lay outside the gene matches. The CDR3 covers 13 residues. In DNA form, the CDR3 reads TGTGCCAGCACCGAAGGGGGCGAGGAGACCCAGTACTTC. Its translation: CASTEGGEETQYF.

The chain links TRBV18 to TRBJ1-5; D ambiguous. The germline V and J ends were trimmed by 2 bases and 4 bases, with 6 bases remaining between them. This CDR3 is 13 amino acids long. Germline V gene sequence: CDR1 KGHSH, CDR2 LQKENI. The CDR3 spells CASSPERNQPQHF. CDR3 sequence (DNA): TGTGCCAGCTCACCAGAGAGGAATCAGCCCCAGCATTTT.

The rearrangement joins TRBV29-1 to TRBJ1-1; no reliable D call. Germline loops: CDR1 SQVTM, CDR2 ANQGSEA. The ends were cut back, 5 bases at V and 0 bases at J, with 7 bases in the middle. The CDR3 is 12 amino acids. The CDR3 reads CSVLALNTEAFF. The CDR3, as DNA: TGCAGCGTTCTGGCCTTGAACACTGAAGCTTTCTTT.

This chain joins TRBV7-6 and TRBJ2-7; 7 bases line up with TRBD1. The CDR3 has 16 residues. The V and J ends lost 0 bases and 2 bases, in that order; junction bases with no gene match: 7. Germline-derived CDR1 and CDR2 are SGHVS and FNYEAQ. The CDR3 region has the DNA TGTGCCAGCAGCTTAGCGGGGACAGCGACCACCTACGAGCAGTACTTC. This encodes CASSLAGTATTYEQYF.

As concerns this clone: Different DNA sequences within this sample yield the same CDR3. This rearrangement joins TRBV18 to TRBJ1-5, with a tentative D call TRBD1 (5 bases). Germline CDR1 and CDR2: KGHSH and LQKENI. This CDR3 contains 13 residues. Trimming removed 6 bases from V and 4 bases from J, with 10 bases in between. The CDR3 protein is CASSPGGNQPQHF. CDR3 nucleotide sequence: TGTGCCAGCTCCCCGGGGGGGAATCAGCCCCAGCATTTT.

The CDR3 sequence is CATSDPSRAYGYTF. In nucleotides, the CDR3 is TGTGCCACCAGTGACCCCTCGCGGGCCTATGGCTACACCTTC. The chain has TRBV24-1 and TRBJ1-2; D is unresolved. The CDR3 spans 14 residues. Germline V gene sequence: CDR1 KGHDR, CDR2 SFDVKD. Trimming shortened V by 4 bases and J by 4 bases, and 12 bases separated the two germline ends.

The V call is TRBV19, the J call TRBJ2-1; 8 bases line up with TRBD2. The V segment lost 3 bases and the J segment 1 base; nucleotides outside the gene matches: 5. This CDR3 spans 16 amino acids. CDR1 is LNHDA and CDR2 is SQIVND in the germline V gene (reference sequence). The CDR3 loop reads CASSIIAGPSYNEQFF. The CDR3 nucleotides read TGTGCCAGTAGTATCATAGCGGGACCATCCTACAATGAGCAGTTCTTC.

This chain uses TRBV3-1 (or the pseudogene TRBV3-2) with TRBJ2-7, with D possibly TRBD1 on 5 matching bases. Germline CDR1 LGHDT, CDR2 YNNKEL (reference sequence). Trimming pared 0 bases from V and 0 bases from J, leaving 12 bases between. The CDR3 length is 16 residues. The CDR3, as DNA: TGTGCCAGCAGCCAAGAGGGCAGGGTGAGCTCCTACGAGCAGTACTTC. It yields the protein CASSQEGRVSSYEQYF.

As concerns this clone: Other DNA sequences within the sample encode an identical CDR3. V gene TRBV5-5 combines with J gene TRBJ2-7; D is possibly TRBD1 (6 bases). Germline assignment: CDR1 SGHKS and CDR2 YYEKEE (reference sequence). There are 16 residues in the CDR3. V shed 0 bases and J shed 6 bases, with 19 bases lying between them. The CDR3 DNA is TGTGCCAGCAGCTTGGGGCGAACAGGGTCTTCCGGCGAGCAGTACTTC. This translates into CASSLGRTGSSGEQYF.

The chain employs TRBV7-2 and TRBJ2-7, with D tentatively TRBD2 (6 bases). Trimming took off 5 bases at V and 2 bases at J, with 19 bases between the two ends. The germline CDR1 and CDR2 sequences are SGHTA and FQGNSA. This CDR3 is 16 amino acids long. Here the CDR3 reads CASSGPGLHNPYEQYF. CDR3 bases: TGTGCCAGCAGCGGGCCGGGACTCCACAATCCCTACGAGCAGTACTTC.

The genes are TRBV30 and TRBJ1-2, with D possibly matching TRBD1 (6 bases). Trimming cost V 0 bases and J 4 bases, with 15 bases left between them. CDR3 size: 15 residues. CDR1 and CDR2 from the germline V gene are GTSNPN and SVGIG (reference sequence). In nucleotides, the CDR3 is TGTGCCTGGAGTGTACGAGGGGGATCTGGCTATGGCTACACCTTC. Residues: CAWSVRGGSGYGYTF.

In DNA, the CDR3 is TGCGCCAGCGTAGGAGACCGAAGAACTGAAGCTTTCTTT. Encoded protein: CASVGDRRTEAFF. V and J are TRBV10-1 and TRBJ1-1; D gene uncertain. Germline loops: CDR1 WNHNN, CDR2 SYGVQD (reference sequence). V was shortened by 8 bases and J by 5 bases, with 15 bases between the two germline ends. CDR3 length equals 13 residues.

The chain is built from TRBV30 and TRBJ1-5; D remains unclear. Germline V gives CDR1 GTSNPN, CDR2 SVGIG (reference sequence). The ends were cut back, 3 bases at V and 4 bases at J, with 13 bases in the middle. The length of the CDR3 is 14 residues. The CDR3 region is CAWRSPRGNQPQHF. CDR3 in DNA: TGTGCCTGGAGGTCCCCGCGGGGTAATCAGCCCCAGCATTTT. Based on the CDR3 plus reference TRBV30 and TRBJ1-5, the full variable domain is SQTIHQWPATLVQPVGSPLSLECTVEGTSNPNLYWYRQAAGRGLQLLFYSVGIGQISSEVPQNLSASRPQDRQFILSSKKLLLSDSGFYLCAWRSPRGNQPQHFGDGTRLSIL.

This chain uses TRBV24-1 with TRBJ2-3, with 10 bases aligning to TRBD2. CDR1 KGHDR and CDR2 SFDVKD come from the germline V gene. The CDR3 has 17 residues. Unmatched junction bases numbered 5, after V lost 3 bases and J lost 0 bases. The CDR3: CATSDPLAGSSTDTQYF. Here the CDR3 DNA reads TGTGCCACCAGTGATCCACTAGCGGGGTCGAGCACAGATACGCAGTATTTT.

The rearrangement uses TRBV20-1 and TRBJ1-1, with TRBD1 matching over 8 bases. CDR3 length: 11 amino acids. V dropped 3 bases and J dropped 11; count of bases not matched to a gene: 5. CDR1 is DFQATT and CDR2 is SNEGSKA in the germline V gene (reference sequence). For the CDR3, the DNA is TGCAGTGCTAGCGACAGGGGTAGTGCTTTCTTT. This translates into CSASDRGSAFF.

This clone was detected only a few times. This chain links TRBV5-8 with TRBJ1-2; D is possibly TRBD1 (6 bases). Germline CDR1 and CDR2: SGHTS and YDEGEE. The CDR3 spans 13 residues. Trimming took 4 bases from V and 4 from J, leaving 11 bases between them. CDR3 loop: CASSPEGGYGYTF. Here the CDR3 DNA reads TGTGCCAGCAGCCCTGAAGGGGGCTATGGCTACACCTTC.

The chain links TRBV5-1 to TRBJ1-1, with 7 bases identical to TRBD1. Germline-derived CDR1 and CDR2 are SGHRS and YFSETQ. This CDR3 contains 16 residues. V was pared by 4 bases and J by 0 bases, with 9 bases of the junction left unmatched. The CDR3 sequence: CASSHQGQRMNTEAFF. Written as DNA, the CDR3 is TGCGCCAGCAGCCACCAGGGACAGCGAATGAACACTGAAGCTTTCTTT.

The chain uses TRBV19 and TRBJ1-1, with D unresolved. The CDR3 consists of 14 residues. Germline CDR1 is LNHDA and CDR2 is SQIVND (reference sequence). V was shortened by 1 base and J by 1 base, with 7 bases between the two germline ends. The CDR3 reads CASSIAAGNTEAFF. The CDR3 DNA follows: TGTGCCAGTAGTATAGCCGCAGGGAACACTGAAGCTTTCTTT.

The chain is built from TRBV9 and TRBJ2-7; TRBD1 matches at 11 bases. Germline CDR1 is SGDLS and CDR2 is YYNGEE. The CDR3 contains 14 residues. J gave up 6 bases and V 3 bases, and 5 bases lay outside the gene matches. The CDR3 loop is CASSEDRGPSEQYF. For the CDR3, the DNA is TGTGCCAGCAGCGAGGACAGGGGGCCCTCCGAGCAGTACTTC. Variable domain in full (rest from reference TRBV9 and TRBJ2-7): DSGVTQTPKHLITATGQRVTLRCSPRSGDLSVYWYQQSLDQGLQFLIQYYNGEERAKGNILERFSAQQFPDLHSELNLSSLELGDSALYFCASSEDRGPSEQYFGPGTRLTVT.

The rearrangement joins TRBV5-1 to TRBJ1-1; 7 positions match TRBD1. Germline assignment: CDR1 SGHRS and CDR2 YFSETQ. The CDR3 has 14 amino acids. Trimming at V came to 9 bases and at J to 5 bases, leaving 13 bases not matched to a gene. CDR3 DNA: TGCGCCATCTCAGGGACAGCTAATGAGACTGAAGCTTTCTTT. It yields the protein CAISGTANETEAFF.

The chain combines TRBV5-6 with TRBJ2-7; no reliable D call. The CDR3 is 11 residues long. CDR1 SGHDT and CDR2 YYEEEE come from the germline V gene. The V and J ends lost 4 bases and 3 bases respectively, with 5 bases between them. CDR3 protein: CASSRFYEQYF. The CDR3 DNA sequence: TGTGCCAGCAGCCGCTTCTACGAGCAGTACTTC.

The chain links TRBV5-1 to TRBJ1-1, with no clear D. This CDR3 is built from 16 residues. The V gene's germline CDR1 is SGHRS and CDR2 YFSETQ. Trimming stripped 0 bases from V and 0 bases from J, with 12 bases between. As DNA, the CDR3 is TGCGCCAGCAGCTTGGTTGTATCCTCTATGAACACTGAAGCTTTCTTT. This encodes CASSLVVSSMNTEAFF.

The gene calls are TRBV2 and TRBJ1-5; D is ambiguous. V lost 1 base to trimming and J lost 0 bases, with 7 bases between them. Germline lookup yields CDR1 SNHLY and CDR2 FYNNEI. The CDR3 is 15 residues long. DNA for the CDR3: TGTGCCAGCAGTGAAGGATCTAATAGCAATCAGCCCCAGCATTTT. Encoded protein: CASSEGSNSNQPQHF.

This clone has just one count. The J gene is TRBJ1-6, the V gene TRBV27, with D unclear. Germline CDR1 MNHEY, CDR2 SMNVEV (reference sequence). Trimming pared 3 bases from V and 3 bases from J, leaving 3 bases between. The CDR3 runs to 13 residues. In DNA, the CDR3 is TGTGCCAGCAGTTTGTACTATAATTCACCCCTCCACTTT. Its translation is CASSLYYNSPLHF.

This sequence joins TRBV5-1 and TRBJ1-6; TRBD1 might be the D (5 bases). Germline V gene data show CDR1 as SGHRS and CDR2 as YFSETQ. With 3 bases removed from V and 9 bases from J, the gap between germline ends came to 13 bases. The CDR3 extends over 14 amino acids. The CDR3 nucleotides read TGCGCCAGCAGCTCTGGGGGTGGAGGTTCACCCCTCCACTTT. Amino acids: CASSSGGGGSPLHF.

The V call is TRBV18, the J call TRBJ2-1, with TRBD1 matching over 10 bases. J lost 2 bases, V lost 3 bases, and 1 base had no gene match. The CDR3 spans 15 residues. The germline V gene encodes CDR1 KGHSH and CDR2 LQKENI. DNA for the CDR3: TGTGCCAGCTCACCTGGACAGGGGGCCTACAATGAGCAGTTCTTC. Translating it yields CASSPGQGAYNEQFF.